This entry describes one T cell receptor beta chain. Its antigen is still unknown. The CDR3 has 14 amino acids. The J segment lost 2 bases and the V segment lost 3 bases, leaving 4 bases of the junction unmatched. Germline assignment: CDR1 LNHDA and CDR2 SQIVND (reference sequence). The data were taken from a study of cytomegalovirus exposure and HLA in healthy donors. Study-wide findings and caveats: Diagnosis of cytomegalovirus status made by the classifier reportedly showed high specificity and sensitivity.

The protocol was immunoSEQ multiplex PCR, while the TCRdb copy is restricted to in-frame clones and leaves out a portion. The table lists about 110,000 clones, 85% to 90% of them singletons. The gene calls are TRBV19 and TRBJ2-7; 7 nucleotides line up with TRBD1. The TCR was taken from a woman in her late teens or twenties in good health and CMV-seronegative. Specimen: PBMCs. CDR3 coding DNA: TGTGCCAGTAGTATGGGACAGTTCGCCTACGAGCAGTACTTC. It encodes CASSMGQFAYEQYF.